This TCR beta chain comes out of a study of cytomegalovirus exposure and HLA in healthy donors (dated by TCRdb to the late 2010s). With regard to the full study: An earlier analysis of approximately 590 of the donors reported about 290 Gb of sequence data and 117 million unique TCR beta sequences from roughly 200 million T cells. Alongside the repertoire data, information on donor age, sex, ethnicity and CMV serostatus was compiled. An early release covering approximately 600 HLA-typed donors comprised 250 to 350 gigabases of sequencing data and roughly 86 million unique TCR sequences. A few DR-DQ haplotypes were treated as single units for association and clustering because of strong linkage in the cohort. A later genetic analysis used genome-wide SNP genotypes for about 55% of the 666 donors, treating that subset as a discovery cohort. On average, roughly 200,000 unique TCR beta nucleotide sequences were sequenced per donor among 398 genotyped donors of the cohort, with roughly 20% of those sequences being non-productive. A later analysis re-analyzed previously published TCR beta repertoires from 550 to 700 donors and added high-resolution HLA genotyping to study TCR occurrence patterns. Among the approximately 400 genotyped donors, 75% to 90% belonged to the genetic ancestry cluster associated with self-reported Caucasian donors. All discovery cohort repertoires had been generated on a single sequencing platform. The number of typed donors differed by locus: 629-630 for A, B, C, DRB1 and DQB1; some 500 for DQA1; 606 for DPA1; and 450 to 480 for DPB1. Along with the roughly 610-subject first cohort, a separate validation cohort of more than 90 different subjects was used. Both class I and class II loci were covered by HLA typing, at four-digit resolution. The later analysis used no new phenotypic data to find candidate immune exposures, relying instead on TCR beta sequences and their occurrence across donors. The study aimed to test whether cataloging public T cell receptors could reveal signatures of past pathogen exposure. To decide whether each TCR beta V gene segment behaved as functional or pseudogenic, an earlier analysis of 587 of the donors relied on high-throughput TCR beta sequencing. The T cell repertoires of several hundred subjects were profiled by immunosequencing and related to cytomegalovirus serostatus. To predict cytomegalovirus infection status, the study combined high-throughput TCR immunosequencing, statistical association of individual TCRs with disease status, and machine learning.

The cohort was made up of 500 to 800 healthy bone marrow donors. At the time of sampling, every cohort member was nominally healthy, though immune exposures that went unrecorded were likely present. The donor tested CMV seropositive and was one of the 289 seropositive cohort members. A peripheral blood sample was collected from each donor, and TCR beta sequencing was performed on peripheral blood mononuclear cells. Genomic DNA extraction from the blood cell samples was performed with the Qiagen DNeasy Blood Extraction Kit. Study-wide conclusions, independent of this receptor: In a later genetic analysis, a missense DCLRE1C variant was associated with V-gene and J-gene trimming of TCR beta chains, and the association was replicated in an independent cohort. A later genetic analysis reported fewer N-insertions in productive TCRs among donors in an Asian-associated ancestry cluster than the roughly 650-donor mean. The classifier was reported to diagnose cytomegalovirus status with high specificity and sensitivity in both the original cohort and the validation cohort. A total of roughly 160 TCR beta chains were listed by the study as associated with cytomegalovirus. According to a later analysis, most CMV-associated TCR beta chains appeared to be HLA-restricted, and the HLA associations seemed to be driven largely by CMV exposure. The cohort was sequenced for TCR beta chains only, and without alpha or paired-chain data the features that could be detected were limited. A later analysis found that HLA-associated TCR beta chains were more clonally expanded and had lower generation probabilities than equally common non-associated chains. A cluster of highly shared sequence variants was judged likely to represent a technical artifact of the sequencing pipeline. Because counts were too low, about 18 rarely observed V segments, including chromosome 9 orphons, were left out of the earlier analysis of approximately 500 of the donors. According to the authors, the approach could potentially be generalized to other disease states and immunological phenotypes. When HLA alleles, especially DR and DQ, strongly co-occurred, attributing TCR associations to individual alleles was difficult. Because HLA typing was unavailable for some donors at each locus, only the typed subset was used in association tests. Broadly in line with IMGT annotations, most TCR beta V segments showed up in productive rearrangements about 90% or about 30% of the time in an earlier analysis of 450 to 600 of the donors. At a false discovery rate of 0.05, a later analysis linked roughly 17,000 TCR beta sequences to specific HLA alleles. While some public TCRs were present in many individuals, most TCR sequences turned up only very rarely across donors. Linkage disequilibrium might explain the correlated functional status among segregating V segments, but an unknown experimental factor could not be ruled out. A later analysis found that TCR association rates varied across HLA loci, with DRB1 alleles showing the most associated TCRs and HLA-C alleles the fewest. The only immune exposure information available for the cohort was CMV serostatus. A few of the identified cytomegalovirus-associated TCR beta chains were confirmed in vitro to be specific for cytomegalovirus antigens. A later analysis reported that several top co-occurrence clusters appeared linked to parvovirus B19, influenza, CMV and Epstein-Barr virus. Sequencing depth was assumed to be roughly uniform across donors in the presence/absence analyses, though that assumption may not hold. A further reported finding was that TCR beta sequences accurately predicted the HLA-A and HLA-B alleles for most subjects in the first cohort.

The library was built by means of the immunoSEQ multiplex PCR assay. A mixture of 60 forward primers for TCR Vbeta segments and 13 reverse primers for TCR Jbeta segments was used in the multiplex PCR. Amplification of the CDR3 region of rearranged TCR beta genes was performed with a multiplex PCR assay on genomic DNA. The amplified TCR beta libraries were sequenced on the Illumina HiSeq System as 87-base-pair reads. The authors processed their data as follows. In a later analysis, roughly 80 million unique TCR beta chains were counted across the roughly 700 repertoires, and some 10 million of these chains were shared by at least two donors. Raw reads were error-corrected and collapsed into unique sequences by a nearest-neighbor algorithm in which closely related sequences were merged to remove PCR and sequencing errors. To assign V, D and J gene segments, CDR3 sequences were aligned to IMGT reference sequences. For a sequence to be retained, a match of at least six nucleotides was required to both a V gene segment and a J gene segment. A rearrangement was called productive if the CDR3 had no stop codons and remained in frame with V and J, and every other rearrangement was called non-productive. CDR3 was defined according to IMGT convention as the region running from the second conserved V-encoded cysteine to the conserved J-encoded phenylalanine. Sequences without an unambiguous match to a single V gene segment were excluded from the earlier analysis of 450 to 750 of the donors. An earlier analysis of a few hundred of the donors classified V segments as functional when productive rearrangements were above 56.7% and as segregating when the standard deviation between donors was above 5%. A statistical classification framework was built to diagnose cytomegalovirus status from the catalog of TCR beta chain sequences. A later analysis assigned V and J genes by comparing TCR nucleotide sequences with IMGT/GENE-DB human TR gene sequences. A later analysis assigned CDR3 sequences and most-parsimonious VDJ recombination scenarios with the TCRdist pipeline. In a later analysis, each TCR beta chain was defined by its CDR3 amino acid sequence together with its V-gene family, and reads lacking a unique V-gene family were excluded. To address suspected cross-contamination and a sequencing artifact, a later analysis removed some 620 highly shared, low-generation-probability nucleotide sequences. A later analysis calculated a clonal expansion index for each public chain from normalized within-repertoire ranks of inferred template counts. In a later analysis, generation probabilities were computed using a VDJ recombination model fitted to out-of-frame rearrangements, and the results were checked against IGoR. Hypergeometric tests were used in a later analysis to score TCR-TCR, TCR-HLA and TCR-CMV co-occurrence, with a repertoire-size bias correction applied to the TCR pairs. To estimate false discovery rates, a later analysis permuted the HLA or CMV assignments 20 times. In a later analysis, co-occurring TCRs were grouped using DBSCAN, with TCRdist sequence similarity added in when clustering inside HLA-allele-positive subsets. For co-occurrence clustering, repertoires with fewer than 30,000 or more than 120,000 public chains were excluded, along with a handful of repertoires with anomalous nucleotide sharing. Held by TCRdb, this immuneACCESS table contains in-frame sequences only and omits some clones. Under half of the omission traces to an unresolved V gene where checked; the cause of the rest is unknown. The V and J calls and the clone size are those of that table, but D and trimming were determined from the DNA. Here the sample has tens of thousands of clones; around 70% occur a single time. More than 12% of the sample belongs to the ten largest clones.

Comment on this clone: Its binding antigen is unknown. No base qualities exist here, and no much larger clone lies one base off it.

This receptor was taken from a woman between 45 and 60 years old in good health and CMV-seropositive. Material: PBMCs.

CDR3 reads: CASSLVYSAANSYNEQFF. Here is the DNA: TGTGCCAGCAGCTTAGTCTACTCAGCGGCCAACTCCTACAATGAGCAGTTCTTC. Recombination connected TRBV11-2 to TRBJ2-1; TRBD2 could be the D gene, as 5 bases match. Trimming costs V 1 base and J 0 bases, and their ends lie 16 bases apart. Looking up the germline V gene yields CDR1 SGHAT and CDR2 FQNNGV. Taken from cysteine to phenylalanine, the CDR3 has 18 residues. The entry retains the CDR3 DNA only, 54 bases that are in frame from base 1.